The 8 T cell receptor beta chains reported below all come from one sample, sequenced in a study of early T cells in non-severe SARS-CoV-2 infection. In TCRdb, the 5' RACE reads were re-called with MiXCR into one record per CDR3 protein. The profile shows approximately 73,000 distinct CDR3 sequences, approximately 10% of them singletons. The sequenced material came from whole blood. These receptors came from an adult who was a healthcare worker with PCR-confirmed SARS-CoV-2 infection or an uninfected control (not recorded which).

This clonotype was detected many times. The chain uses TRBV10-2 and TRBJ2-2; D is ambiguous. From germline, CDR1 is WSHSY and CDR2 SAAADI. This CDR3 contains 15 residues. Trimming left V 3 bases short and J 6 bases short, with 14 bases between. In nucleotides, the CDR3 is TGCGCCAGCAGTGAAACAACGGGCTGGTCCGGGGAGCTGTTTTTT. Translation: CASSETTGWSGELFF.

In regard to this clonotype: A much larger clone is a single base away; this may be a read error. The chain links TRBV12-3 or TRBV12-4 to TRBJ2-7; D gene unclear. Trimming stripped 1 base from V and 5 bases from J, with 12 bases between. The CDR3 has 14 amino acids. The CDR3 spells CASSLVLGNHEQYF. The CDR3, as DNA: TGTGCCAGCAGTTTAGTTCTGGGTAATCACGAGCAGTACTTC.

This clonotype occurred many times. The chain has TRBV5-4 and TRBJ2-7; D gene unclear. The V end lost 0 bases, the J end lost 3 bases, and 7 bases lay between the germline ends. The CDR3 runs 13 residues. Germline CDR1 is SGHNT and CDR2 is YYREEE (reference sequence). The chain's CDR3 is CASSLGQSYEQYF. Here the CDR3 DNA reads TGTGCCAGCAGCTTGGGGCAAAGCTACGAGCAGTACTTC.

This chain links TRBV18 with TRBJ1-1, with a possible D match to TRBD1 (5 bases). Germline-derived CDR1 and CDR2 are KGHSH and LQKENI. V was trimmed by 0 bases and J by 10 bases, leaving 15 bases between them. This CDR3 region has 14 residues. CDR3 bases: TGTGCCAGCTCACCACCAAGAGGGGACCGTGGAGCTTTCTTT. This codes for CASSPPRGDRGAFF.

The V gene is TRBV2, the J gene TRBJ1-5, with D unresolved. The CDR3 consists of 15 residues. V lost 2 bases, J lost 8 bases, and 16 bases lay in between. In germline, CDR1 is SNHLY, CDR2 FYNNEI. The CDR3 here is CASSEIRAGGEPQHF. CDR3 bases: TGTGCCAGCAGTGAAATTAGGGCAGGCGGGGAGCCCCAGCATTTT.

This clonotype was counted many times. The V and J genes are TRBV28 and TRBJ1-2, with D perhaps TRBD1 (5 bases). The CDR3 spans 16 residues. Deletions cut 7 bases from V and 7 bases from J, with 25 bases between. In germline, CDR1 is MDHEN, CDR2 SYDVKM. This chain's CDR3 is CASILGGAVGLSGYTF. CDR3 coding DNA: TGTGCCAGCATCCTTGGGGGAGCGGTGGGGTTGTCTGGCTACACCTTC.

The chain recombines TRBV6-6 with TRBJ1-2; 7 bases map to TRBD1. V was clipped by 7 bases and J by 4 bases; unmatched bases: 9. Per germline, CDR1 MNHNY and CDR2 SVGAGI (reference sequence). This CDR3 spans 14 amino acids. The CDR3 DNA reads TGTGCCAGCACCGACCCGACAGGGTTCTATGGCTACACCTTC. This translates into CASTDPTGFYGYTF.

The table lists this clonotype with a few counts. The chain employs TRBV19 and TRBJ1-5, with unresolved D. The ends were cut back, 6 bases at V and 5 bases at J, with 11 bases in the middle. Germline values: CDR1 LNHDA, CDR2 SQIVND (reference sequence). The CDR3 consists of 13 residues. CDR3 in amino acids: CASSLVDDQPQHF. Written as DNA, the CDR3 is TGTGCCAGTAGCCTCGTGGATGATCAGCCCCAGCATTTT.